The present TCR beta chain was sequenced within a study of shared clonotypes between healthy human individuals. Profiling relied on immunoSEQ multiplex PCR, and the TCRdb table lists in-frame clones only, not all of them. The profile shows roughly 2 million clones, 85% to 95% of them singletons. V was shortened by 5 bases and J by 3 bases, with 14 bases between the two germline ends. This CDR3 contains 14 residues. Germline V gene sequence: CDR1 SGHVS, CDR2 FQNEAQ. The gene calls are TRBV7-8 and TRBJ2-7; D is possibly TRBD1 (6 bases). Sequenced input: naive CD4+ T cells sorted from blood. Specified subset: CD45RA+ positively selected. This TCR derives from a man between 18 and 35 years old in good health. The CDR3 protein is CASSTYTGFYEQYF. CDR3 sequence (DNA): TGTGCCAGCAGCACGTACACAGGGTTCTACGAGCAGTACTTC. The whole variable domain, remainder taken from reference TRBV7-8 and TRBJ2-7, is GAGVSQSPRYKVAKRGQDVALRCDPISGHVSLFWYQQALGQGPEFLTYFQNEAQLDKSGLPSDRFFAERPEGSVSTLKIQRTQQEDSAVYLCASSTYTGFYEQYFGPGTRLTVT.